These 27 T cell receptor beta chains originate from one sample sequenced in a study of blood T cells in healthy people across ages. Next came a second PCR, run for about 7 to 12 cycles, which used a sample-barcoded 5' primer along with a J-beta primer mix. TCRdb fed the 5' RACE reads into MiXCR, producing one record per CDR3 protein. This repertoire shows about 730,000 distinct CDR3 sequences, roughly 47% found once; its top ten account for 20% to 25%. The specimen was blood. The origin of the receptors is a woman aged 55-69 years in good health.

This clonotype has just a few counts. CDR3 DNA sequence: TGTGCCAGCAGCCGTGACTCCTACGCTGAAGCTTTCTTT. It specifies CASSRDSYAEAFF. The V gene is TRBV3-1, the J gene TRBJ1-1; D uncertain. V was shortened by 4 bases and J by 6 bases, with 12 bases between the two germline ends. This CDR3 is 13 amino acids long. Germline lookup yields CDR1 LGHDT and CDR2 YNNKEL (reference sequence).

The J gene is TRBJ2-7, the V gene TRBV20-1, with a possible D match to TRBD2 (5 bases). The assigned J gene may be wrong: the sequence end matches TRBJ2-5 better. Per the germline V gene, CDR1 is DFQATT and CDR2 is SNEGSKA (reference sequence). The CDR3 runs 12 residues. CDR3 nucleotide sequence: TGCAGTGCTGAGCCGACGGGGGAGACCCAGTACTTC. Its translation is CSAEPTGETQYF.

Comments on this clonotype: A much larger clone lies a single base off, so this may be a read error. The V and J genes are TRBV24-1 and TRBJ2-7; D gene ambiguous. The length of the CDR3 is 12 residues. Germline assignment: CDR1 KGHDR and CDR2 SFDVKD. The DNA of the CDR3 is TGTGCCATCAGTGATTACCAGAACGAGCAGTACTTC. It translates to CAISDYQNEQYF.

The chain combines TRBV20-1 with TRBJ1-2, with 9 bases fitting TRBD1. Germline CDR1 is DFQATT and CDR2 is SNEGSKA (reference sequence). Trimming at V came to 0 bases and at J to 4 bases, leaving 9 bases not matched to a gene. CDR3 length: 16 amino acids. The DNA of the CDR3 is TGCAGTGCTAGAGATGGAACAGGGGGCTCTACCTATGGCTACACCTTC. Its translation: CSARDGTGGSTYGYTF.

The chain uses TRBV20-1 and TRBJ2-4, with TRBD1 identical over 7 bases. The CDR3 loop spans 16 amino acids. CDR1 DFQATT and CDR2 SNEGSKA come from the germline V gene (reference sequence). The V gene end was trimmed by 4 bases and the J gene end by 0 bases; junction bases not matched to a gene: 9. CDR3 loop: CSATRGQTLAKNIQYF. The CDR3 coding sequence is TGCAGTGCTACGAGGGGACAGACTTTAGCCAAAAACATTCAGTACTTC.

The table lists this clonotype with a count of one. A much larger clonotype is one base distant, so this may be a read error. This chain links TRBV7-2 with TRBJ1-2; D is undetermined. Germline V gene sequence: CDR1 SGHTA, CDR2 FQGNSA. The CDR3 is made up of 14 amino acids. Trimming took 5 bases from V and 8 from J, leaving 18 bases between them. In DNA form, the CDR3 reads TGTGCCAGCAGCACTGGCGCGGGAGTATACGGCTACACCTTC. This sequence encodes CASSTGAGVYGYTF.

This clonotype has just a few counts. The chain couples TRBV6-2 or TRBV6-3 to TRBJ2-5, with 8 bases matching TRBD2. CDR1 MNHEY and CDR2 SVGEGT come from the germline V gene. Trimming took 0 bases from V and 4 from J; bases not matched to a gene: 10. The CDR3 is 17 residues long. The CDR3 is CASSYSISAGVSETQYF. In DNA form, the CDR3 reads TGTGCCAGCAGTTACTCGATATCAGCGGGAGTTTCAGAGACCCAGTACTTC.

This clonotype was observed once. The chain combines TRBV20-1 with TRBJ1-2; 9 bases are shared with TRBD1. CDR3 size: 16 residues. Germline lookup yields CDR1 DFQATT and CDR2 SNEGSKA (reference sequence). Trimming removed 6 bases from V and 2 bases from J; junction bases left unmatched: 13. The CDR3 nucleotides read TGCAGTGCCCTAGACGGGACAGGGAAGTGGAACTATGGCTACACCTTC. It codes for CSALDGTGKWNYGYTF.

The sample holds a few counts of this clonotype. The chain has TRBV7-9 and TRBJ2-1, with 8 bases lining up with TRBD2. With 5 bases clipped from V and 9 bases from J, the junction kept 24 bases outside the gene matches. Germline V gene sequence: CDR1 SEHNR, CDR2 FQNEAQ (reference sequence). The CDR3 has 19 residues. Here the CDR3 DNA reads TGTGCCAGCAGCCAAAATTCGGGGGCGTTAGCGGGGACGTACGGTGAGCAGTTCTTC. It translates to CASSQNSGALAGTYGEQFF.

The sample holds a few counts of this clonotype. The chain uses TRBV5-8 and TRBJ2-3; D perhaps matches TRBD2 (5 bases). The CDR3 length is 18 residues. CDR1 is SGHTS and CDR2 is YDEGEE in the germline V gene. Trimming shortened V by 0 bases and J by 5 bases, and 22 bases separated the two germline ends. DNA of the CDR3: TGTGCCAGCAGCTTGGCCCGAAGTATCGGGGTGGTAGGAGATACGCAGTATTTT. Protein product: CASSLARSIGVVGDTQYF.

The chain joins TRBV3-1 to TRBJ1-4; 8 bases are a match to TRBD1. The junction had 5 bases not matched to a gene; V was cut back by 4 bases and J by 1 base. This CDR3 contains 16 residues. The germline gives CDR1 LGHDT, CDR2 YNNKEL (reference sequence). The CDR3 DNA is TGTGCCAGCAGCCCACGGACAGGGAGAACTAATGAAAAACTGTTTTTT. Protein product: CASSPRTGRTNEKLFF.

In its sample, this clonotype was seen a few times. This rearrangement joins TRBV7-3 to TRBJ2-7; tentative D call: TRBD2 (6 bases). The V gene's germline CDR1 is SGHTA and CDR2 FQGTGA. V was pared by 4 bases and J by 5 bases, with 15 bases between. The CDR3 sequence is 14 residues long. This chain's CDR3 is CASSSPQEGHEQYF. Here the CDR3 DNA reads TGTGCCAGCAGCTCTCCCCAGGAGGGCCACGAGCAGTACTTC.

CDR3 loop: CSAPTPQSSYEQYF. CDR3 nucleotide sequence: TGCAGTGCTCCGACCCCCCAGTCCTCCTACGAGCAGTACTTC. The chain employs TRBV20-1 and TRBJ2-7, with unresolved D. The germline V gene encodes CDR1 DFQATT and CDR2 SNEGSKA (reference sequence). The CDR3 sequence is 14 residues long. Trimming left V 5 bases short and J 0 bases short, with 14 bases between.

Details on this clonotype: The junction differs from germline at one of its ends, possibly a read error. The rearrangement uses TRBV12-3 or TRBV12-4 and TRBJ2-2; tentative D call: TRBD2 (6 bases). The CDR3 has 16 residues. CDR3 in DNA: TGTACCAGCAGTTCCTATAGCGGCGCGAACACCGGGGAGCTGTTTTTT. Its protein product is CTSSSYSGANTGELFF.

The rearrangement uses TRBV14 and TRBJ1-2; unclear D gene. Deletions cut 1 base from V and 6 bases from J, with 6 bases between. Germline V gene data show CDR1 as SGHDN and CDR2 as FVKESK. This CDR3 contains 12 residues. CDR3 region: CASSQARDGYTF. The CDR3, as DNA: TGTGCCAGCAGCCAAGCACGTGATGGCTACACCTTC. The full variable domain, in which reference TRBV14 and TRBJ1-2 provide the parts outside the CDR3, is EAGVTQFPSHSVIEKGQTVTLRCDPISGHDNLYWYRRVMGKEIKFLLHFVKESKQDESGMPNNRFLAERTGGTYSTLKVQPAELEDSGVYFCASSQARDGYTFGSGTRLTVV.

The chain is built from TRBV7-3 and TRBJ2-5; D tentatively fits TRBD1 or TRBD2 (6 bases each). CDR1 is SGHTA and CDR2 is FQGTGA in the germline V gene. Trimming cost V 5 bases and J 11 bases, with 21 bases left between them. The CDR3 spans 14 residues. The CDR3: CASSPRVKGGYQYF. The CDR3 DNA reads TGTGCCAGCAGCCCCCGGGTAAAGGGGGGTTATCAGTACTTC. The whole variable domain, filled in from reference TRBV7-3 and TRBJ2-5, reads GAGVSQTPSNKVTEKGKYVELRCDPISGHTALYWYRQSLGQGPEFLIYFQGTGAADDSGLPNDRFFAVRPEGSVSTLKIQRTERGDSAVYLCASSPRVKGGYQYFGPGTRLLVL.

This clonotype was recorded a few times. This chain connects TRBV9 to TRBJ2-7, with 9 bases lining up with TRBD1. This CDR3 is built from 15 residues. The germline gives CDR1 SGDLS, CDR2 YYNGEE. Germline trimming cut 2 bases from V and 4 bases from J; bases unmatched to any gene: 7. This CDR3 reads CASSVGQGRTYEQYF. The CDR3, as DNA: TGTGCCAGCAGCGTCGGACAGGGGCGGACGTACGAGCAGTACTTC.

The chain couples TRBV5-1 to TRBJ2-6; TRBD2 aligns across 13 bases. The ends lost 6 bases at V and 4 bases at J; junction bases unmatched: 10. The CDR3 extends over 18 amino acids. The germline gives CDR1 SGHRS, CDR2 YFSETQ. The CDR3, as DNA: TGCGCCAGCACGGGACTAGCGGGACCTCTAAGGGGGGCCAACGTCCTGACTTTC. Amino acid sequence: CASTGLAGPLRGANVLTF.

The chain couples TRBV2 to TRBJ1-1, with 9 bases matching TRBD1. The CDR3 length is 16 residues. V dropped 5 bases and J dropped 5; count of bases not matched to a gene: 12. Looked up from germline, CDR1 is SNHLY and CDR2 is FYNNEI. The CDR3 sequence: CASSTSRTGVGTEAFF. The CDR3 bases are TGTGCCAGCAGTACCTCTAGGACAGGGGTAGGGACTGAAGCTTTCTTT.

This rearrangement joins TRBV18 to TRBJ2-4, with 7 bases aligning to TRBD1. The end of the DNA fits TRBJ2-7 better, so the J call may be wrong. The CDR3 contains 15 residues. The germline V gene has CDR1 KGHSH and CDR2 LQKENI. This CDR3 is CASSPRQGPTYEQYF. In DNA form, the CDR3 reads TGTGCCAGCTCACCCAGACAGGGCCCTACCTACGAGCAGTACTTC.

The chain recombines TRBV7-2 with TRBJ2-1; no clear D gene. Germline CDR1 is SGHTA and CDR2 is FQGNSA. The CDR3 is made up of 16 amino acids. V lost 5 bases and J lost 0, with 14 bases in between. The CDR3 nucleotides read TGTGCCAGCAGCATACTTAACTCTTTCTCCTACAATGAGCAGTTCTTC. This sequence encodes CASSILNSFSYNEQFF.

The chain links TRBV11-2 to TRBJ2-6; D not certain. V was cut by 3 bases and J by 0 bases, with 12 bases left in between. Germline assignment: CDR1 SGHAT and CDR2 FQNNGV. The length of the CDR3 is 17 residues. The CDR3 DNA reads as TGTGCCAGCAGCTTCCGAGGATCCCACTCTGGGGCCAACGTCCTGACTTTC. As protein: CASSFRGSHSGANVLTF. Filled out from reference TRBV11-2 and TRBJ2-6, the complete variable domain reads EAGVAQSPRYKIIEKRQSVAFWCNPISGHATLYWYQQILGQGPKLLIQFQNNGVVDDSQLPKDRFSAERLKGVDSTLKIQPAKLEDSAVYLCASSFRGSHSGANVLTFGAGSRLTVL.

The chain links TRBV6-1 to TRBJ2-7, with 9 bases aligning to TRBD2. This CDR3 has 15 residues. V gave up 6 bases and J gave up 7 bases; unmatched junction bases: 13. Germline CDR1 is MNHNS and CDR2 is SASEGT. Written as DNA, the CDR3 is TGTGCCAGCAGACCTGGACCAGCGGGAGGACGGGAGCAGTACTTC. Translation: CASRPGPAGGREQYF.

About this clonotype: A read error may explain this, as a much larger clone is one base away. The CDR3 sequence is CASSPGLAGGPGQYF. The CDR3 region has the DNA TGTGCCAGCAGCCCCGGACTAGCGGGAGGGCCAGGGCAGTACTTC. V and J are TRBV13 and TRBJ2-5; 15 nucleotides match TRBD2. With V trimmed by 5 bases and J by 11 bases, 9 bases remained unmatched. The V gene's germline CDR1 is PRHDT and CDR2 FYEKMQ (reference sequence). The CDR3 consists of 15 residues.

V and J are TRBV7-3 and TRBJ2-5; possibly TRBD2 for D (6 bases). The V gene's germline CDR1 is SGHTA and CDR2 FQGTGA. The CDR3 spans 13 residues. Trimming took off 4 bases at V and 5 bases at J, with 11 bases between the two ends. CDR3: CASSSLREETQYF. CDR3 nucleotides: TGTGCCAGCAGCTCGCTACGGGAGGAGACCCAGTACTTC.

The chain has TRBV29-1 and TRBJ2-7, with 7 bases that match TRBD1. This CDR3 has 17 amino acids. The ends lost 5 bases at V and 0 bases at J; junction bases unmatched: 16. Germline V gives CDR1 SQVTM, CDR2 ANQGSEA. The CDR3 nucleotides are TGCAGCGTTCGAGGTGGACCCGGGACAGAGAGCTCCTACGAGCAGTACTTC. Amino acid sequence: CSVRGGPGTESSYEQYF.

This clonotype was observed at least ten times. The chain carries TRBV24-1 and TRBJ2-1; D remains ambiguous. Trimming took off 2 bases at V and 1 base at J, with 11 bases between the two ends. The CDR3 is made up of 16 amino acids. CDR1 is KGHDR, CDR2 SFDVKD, per germline. The CDR3 here is CATSDSARLSYNEQFF. As DNA, the CDR3 is TGTGCCACCAGTGATTCCGCTCGGCTTTCCTACAATGAGCAGTTCTTC.